One TCR beta chain is described in this entry. As yet, its antigen is unknown. This sample was included in a study of cytomegalovirus exposure and HLA in healthy donors. The wider study: For the approximately 400 genotyped donors, more than 65% fell within the Caucasian-associated ancestry cluster.

Germline values: CDR1 KGHSH, CDR2 LQKENI. The CDR3 is made up of 15 amino acids. V gave up 3 bases and J gave up 5 bases; unmatched junction bases: 9. This PCR relied on a set of 60 Vbeta primers and 13 Jbeta primers. Original processing notes: Later work found 74 million or so unique TCR beta chains, with some 11 million shared. The method was immunoSEQ multiplex PCR; TCRdb's version includes in-frame clones alone and lacks a portion of them. Clonal size and the V and J genes are those of that table, whereas D and trimming came from the DNA. The repertoire includes roughly 120,000 clones, roughly 15% of them detected once, and roughly 2% sits in the top ten. Study results and caveats: TCR beta chains associated with HLA were, in a later analysis, more clonally expanded than equally common others. Data from an earlier analysis indicated that most TCR beta V segments were productive either about 87% or about 30% of the time.

J is TRBJ2-7 and V is TRBV18, with 8 bases that match TRBD1. Sequenced material: PBMCs. This TCR was sampled from a young woman in good health and CMV-seronegative. The CDR3 DNA reads TGTGCCAGCTCACCCTCGGGACAGGCCATAAACGAGCAGTACTTC. Amino acids: CASSPSGQAINEQYF.